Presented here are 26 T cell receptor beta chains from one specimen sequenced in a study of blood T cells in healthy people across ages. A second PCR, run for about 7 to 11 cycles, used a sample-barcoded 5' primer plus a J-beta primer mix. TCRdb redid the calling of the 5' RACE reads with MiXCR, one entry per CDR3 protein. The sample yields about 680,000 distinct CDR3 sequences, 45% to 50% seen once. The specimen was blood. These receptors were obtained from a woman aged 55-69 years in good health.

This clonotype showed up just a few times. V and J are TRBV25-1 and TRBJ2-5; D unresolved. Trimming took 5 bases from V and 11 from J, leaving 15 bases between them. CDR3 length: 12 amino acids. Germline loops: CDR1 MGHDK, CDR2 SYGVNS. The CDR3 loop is CASSLQRHEQYF. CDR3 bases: TGTGCCAGCAGTCTTCAACGTCATGAGCAGTACTTC.

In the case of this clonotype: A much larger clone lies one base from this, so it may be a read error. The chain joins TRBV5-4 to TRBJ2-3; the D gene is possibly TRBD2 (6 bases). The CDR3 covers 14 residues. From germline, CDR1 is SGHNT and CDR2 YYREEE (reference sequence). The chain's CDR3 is CASSSAGARDAQYF. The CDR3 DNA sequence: TGTGCCAGCAGCTCAGCGGGCGCACGAGATGCGCAGTATTTT.

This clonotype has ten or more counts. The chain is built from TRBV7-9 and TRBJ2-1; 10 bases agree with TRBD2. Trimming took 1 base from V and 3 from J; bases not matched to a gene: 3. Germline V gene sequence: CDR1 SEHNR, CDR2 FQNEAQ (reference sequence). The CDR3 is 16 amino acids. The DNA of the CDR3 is TGTGCCAGCAGCTTAGGGACTAGCGGTTACTACAATGAGCAGTTCTTC. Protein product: CASSLGTSGYYNEQFF.

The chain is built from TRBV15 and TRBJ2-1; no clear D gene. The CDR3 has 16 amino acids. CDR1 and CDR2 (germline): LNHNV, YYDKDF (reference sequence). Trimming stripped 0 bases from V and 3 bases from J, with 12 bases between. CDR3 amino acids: CATSRDRLVGYNEQFF. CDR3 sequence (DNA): TGTGCCACCAGCAGAGATCGGCTGGTAGGCTACAATGAGCAGTTCTTC.

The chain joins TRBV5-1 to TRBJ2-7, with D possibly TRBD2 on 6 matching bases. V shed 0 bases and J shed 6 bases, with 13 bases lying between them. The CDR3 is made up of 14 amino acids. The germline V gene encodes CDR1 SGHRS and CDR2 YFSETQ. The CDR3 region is CASSLENTEGEQYF. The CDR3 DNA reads TGCGCCAGCAGCTTGGAGAACACGGAGGGCGAGCAGTACTTC.

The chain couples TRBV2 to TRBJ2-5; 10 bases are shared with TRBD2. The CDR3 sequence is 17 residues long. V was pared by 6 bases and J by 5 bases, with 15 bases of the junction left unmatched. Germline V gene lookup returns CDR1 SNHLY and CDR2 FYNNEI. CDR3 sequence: CASSRLRTGTSAETQYF. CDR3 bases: TGTGCCAGCAGCCGACTTCGTACCGGGACTAGCGCCGAGACCCAGTACTTC.

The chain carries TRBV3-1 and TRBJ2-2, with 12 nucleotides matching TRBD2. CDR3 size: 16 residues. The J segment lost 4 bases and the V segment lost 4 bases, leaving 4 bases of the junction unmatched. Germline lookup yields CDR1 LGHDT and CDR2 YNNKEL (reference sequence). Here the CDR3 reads CASSLRLAGVTGELFF. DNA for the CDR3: TGTGCCAGCAGCCTCCGACTAGCGGGAGTCACCGGGGAGCTGTTTTTT.

CDR3 DNA sequence: TGTGCCAGCGTTGTCGGTAGCAATCAGCCCCAGCATTTT. Its protein is CASVVGSNQPQHF. The V gene is TRBV6-1, the J gene TRBJ1-5; D gene uncertain. CDR1 and CDR2 (germline): MNHNS, SASEGT. The CDR3 runs 13 residues. V was trimmed by 8 bases and J by 0 bases, leaving 8 bases between them.

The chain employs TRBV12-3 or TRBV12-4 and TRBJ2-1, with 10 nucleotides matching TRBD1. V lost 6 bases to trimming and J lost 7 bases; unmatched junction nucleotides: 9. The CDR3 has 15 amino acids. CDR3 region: CASSSGQGVRNEQFF. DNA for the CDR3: TGTGCCAGCAGCTCCGGACAGGGGGTGAGGAATGAGCAGTTCTTC.

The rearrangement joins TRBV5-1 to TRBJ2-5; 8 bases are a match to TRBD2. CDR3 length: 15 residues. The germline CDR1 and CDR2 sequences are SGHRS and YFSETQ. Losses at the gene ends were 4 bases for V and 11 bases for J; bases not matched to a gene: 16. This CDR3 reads CASSEGLVGANEQYF. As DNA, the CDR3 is TGCGCCAGCAGCGAGGGACTAGTCGGGGCCAATGAGCAGTACTTC.

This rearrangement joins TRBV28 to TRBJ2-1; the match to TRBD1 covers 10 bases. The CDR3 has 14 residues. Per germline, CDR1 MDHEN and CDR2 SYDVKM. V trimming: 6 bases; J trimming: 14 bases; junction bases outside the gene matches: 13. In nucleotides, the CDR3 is TGTGCCAGCAGGCCCAGCGGGGGCGGGACAGGGGAGTTCTTC. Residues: CASRPSGGGTGEFF. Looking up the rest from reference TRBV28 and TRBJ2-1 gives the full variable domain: DVKVTQSSRYLVKRTGEKVFLECVQDMDHENMFWYRQDPGLGLRLIYFSYDVKMKEKGDIPEGYSVSREKKERFSLILESASTNQTSMYLCASRPSGGGTGEFFGPGTRLTVL.

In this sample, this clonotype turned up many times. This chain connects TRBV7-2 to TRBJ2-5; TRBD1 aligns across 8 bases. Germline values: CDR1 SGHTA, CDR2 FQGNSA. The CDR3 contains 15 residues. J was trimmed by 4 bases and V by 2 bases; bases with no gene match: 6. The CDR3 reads CASSLNKGTGETQYF. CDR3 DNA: TGTGCCAGCAGCTTAAATAAAGGGACAGGAGAGACCCAGTACTTC. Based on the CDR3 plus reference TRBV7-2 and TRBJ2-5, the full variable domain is GAGVSQSPSNKVTEKGKDVELRCDPISGHTALYWYRQSLGQGLEFLIYFQGNSAPDKSGLPSDRFSAERTGGSVSTLTIQRTQQEDSAVYLCASSLNKGTGETQYFGPGTRLLVL.

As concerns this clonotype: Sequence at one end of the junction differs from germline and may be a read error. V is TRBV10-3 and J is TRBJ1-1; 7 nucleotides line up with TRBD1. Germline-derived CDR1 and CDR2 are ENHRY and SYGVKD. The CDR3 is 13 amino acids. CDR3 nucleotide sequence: TGTGCCATCAGTTCACAGGGGAACACTGAGGCTTTCTTT. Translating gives CAISSQGNTEAFF.

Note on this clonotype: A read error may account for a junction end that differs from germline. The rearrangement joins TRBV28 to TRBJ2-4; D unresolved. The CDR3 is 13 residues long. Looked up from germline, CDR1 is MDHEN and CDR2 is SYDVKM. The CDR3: CASGLLAKNIQYF. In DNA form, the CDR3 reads TGTGCCAGCGGTTTGCTAGCCAAAAACATTCAGTACTTC.

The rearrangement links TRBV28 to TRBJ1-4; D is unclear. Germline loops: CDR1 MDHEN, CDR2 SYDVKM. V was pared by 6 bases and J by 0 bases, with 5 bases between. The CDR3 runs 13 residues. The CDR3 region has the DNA TGTGCCAGCAGCGTTGCAACTAATGAAAAACTGTTTTTT. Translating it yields CASSVATNEKLFF.

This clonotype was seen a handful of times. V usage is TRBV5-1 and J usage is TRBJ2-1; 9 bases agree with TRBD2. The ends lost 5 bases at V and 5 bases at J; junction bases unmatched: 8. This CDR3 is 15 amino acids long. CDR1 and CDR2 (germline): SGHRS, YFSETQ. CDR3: CASRGLAGPDNEQFF. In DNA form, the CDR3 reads TGCGCCAGCAGGGGCCTAGCGGGGCCAGACAATGAGCAGTTCTTC. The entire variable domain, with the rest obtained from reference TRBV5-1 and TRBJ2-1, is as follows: KAGVTQTPRYLIKTRGQQVTLSCSPISGHRSVSWYQQTPGQGLQFLFEYFSETQRNKGNFPGRFSGRQFSNSRSEMNVSTLELGDSALYLCASRGLAGPDNEQFFGPGTRLTVL.

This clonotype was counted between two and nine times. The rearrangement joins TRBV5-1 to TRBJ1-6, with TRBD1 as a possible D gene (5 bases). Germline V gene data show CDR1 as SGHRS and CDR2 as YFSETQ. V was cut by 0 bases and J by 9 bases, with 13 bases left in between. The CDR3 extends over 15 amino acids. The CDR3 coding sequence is TGCGCCAGCAGCTTGGAACAGTTTGGGGGTTCACCCCTCCACTTT. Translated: CASSLEQFGGSPLHF.

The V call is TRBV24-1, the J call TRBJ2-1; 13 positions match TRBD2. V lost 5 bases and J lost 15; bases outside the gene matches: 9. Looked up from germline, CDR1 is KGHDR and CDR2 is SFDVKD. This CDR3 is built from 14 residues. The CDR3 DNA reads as TGTGCCACCAGTGCCGTCGGACTAGCGGGAGAGTCGTTCTTC. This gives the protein CATSAVGLAGESFF.

CDR3 DNA sequence: TGCAGTGCTAGATGGACACCGCCGTATGGCTACACCTTC. This translates into CSARWTPPYGYTF. This chain connects TRBV20-1 to TRBJ1-2, with TRBD1 as a possible D gene (5 bases). The CDR3 runs 13 residues. Germline loops: CDR1 DFQATT, CDR2 SNEGSKA (reference sequence). Trimming removed 2 bases at V and 5 bases at J, with 12 bases between.

The CDR3 sequence is CASSLDLTDFEAFF. The CDR3 coding sequence is TGTGCCAGCAGTTTGGACCTAACGGACTTTGAAGCTTTCTTT. The chain has TRBV12-3 or TRBV12-4 and TRBJ1-1; unclear D gene. The ends were cut back, 3 bases at V and 7 bases at J, with 15 bases in the middle. The CDR3 spans 14 residues.

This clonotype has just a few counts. CDR3 sequence: CASSPSRENSYEQYF. CDR3 nucleotides: TGTGCCAGCAGCCCTTCGCGGGAGAACTCCTACGAGCAGTACTTC. The chain carries TRBV7-3 and TRBJ2-7, with 7 bases aligning to TRBD2. The CDR3 runs to 15 residues. In germline, CDR1 is SGHTA, CDR2 FQGTGA. The V and J ends lost 5 bases and 0 bases, in that order; junction bases with no gene match: 7.

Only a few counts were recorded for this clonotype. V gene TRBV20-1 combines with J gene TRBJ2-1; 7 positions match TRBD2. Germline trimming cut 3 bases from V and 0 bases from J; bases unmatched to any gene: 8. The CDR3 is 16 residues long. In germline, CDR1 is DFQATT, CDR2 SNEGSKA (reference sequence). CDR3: CSARGVGGISYNEQFF. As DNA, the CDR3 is TGCAGTGCTAGGGGAGTGGGAGGGATCTCCTACAATGAGCAGTTCTTC.

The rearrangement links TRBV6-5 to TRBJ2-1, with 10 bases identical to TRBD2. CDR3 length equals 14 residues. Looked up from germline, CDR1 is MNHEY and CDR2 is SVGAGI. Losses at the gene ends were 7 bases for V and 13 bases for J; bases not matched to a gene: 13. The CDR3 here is CASNTAGGRETQFF. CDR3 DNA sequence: TGTGCCAGCAATACAGCGGGAGGGAGGGAGACCCAGTTCTTC.

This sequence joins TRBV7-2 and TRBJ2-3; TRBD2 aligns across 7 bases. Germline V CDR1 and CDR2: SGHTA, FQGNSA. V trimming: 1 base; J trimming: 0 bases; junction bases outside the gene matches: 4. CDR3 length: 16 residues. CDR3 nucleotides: TGTGCCAGCAGCTTAGGGCGGACTAGGAGCACAGATACGCAGTATTTT. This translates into CASSLGRTRSTDTQYF.

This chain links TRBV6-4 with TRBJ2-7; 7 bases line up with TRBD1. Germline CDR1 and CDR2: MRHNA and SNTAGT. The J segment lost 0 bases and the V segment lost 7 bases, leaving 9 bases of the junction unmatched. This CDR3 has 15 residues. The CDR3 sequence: CASKIGQDSSYEQYF. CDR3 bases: TGTGCCAGCAAGATCGGACAGGACAGCTCCTACGAGCAGTACTTC.

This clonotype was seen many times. CDR3 in amino acids: CSASREVGYGYTF. The CDR3 nucleotides read TGCAGTGCTAGCAGGGAGGTTGGCTATGGCTACACCTTC. The genes are TRBV20-1 and TRBJ1-2; weak D call: TRBD1 (5 bases). Germline V gives CDR1 DFQATT, CDR2 SNEGSKA (reference sequence). This CDR3 comprises 13 residues. V lost 3 bases, J lost 4 bases, and 12 bases lay in between.